The 2 T cell receptor beta chains given below trace back to one sample, sequenced in a study of a mutant IDH1 vaccine in newly diagnosed glioma. Time point meaning: week 47, end of study. In the vaccine, a single dose held 300 ug of the mutant IDH1 20-mer peptide, along with topical imiquimod. TCRdb's copy holds only in-frame clones and misses some; the assay was immunoSEQ multiplex PCR. The sample yields some 10,000 clones, approximately 85% seen once. What these receptors recognize is not known. The sample in question was PBMCs, obtained from a glioma patient whose treatment included an IDH1 peptide vaccine. The receptors originated from a man aged 25 to 40 with glioma.

The chain is built from TRBV5-1 and TRBJ1-2; a weak D match, TRBD1 (6 bases). Deletions cut 0 bases from V and 7 bases from J, with 13 bases between. There are 14 residues in the CDR3. Per germline, CDR1 SGHRS and CDR2 YFSETQ. The CDR3 nucleotides are TGCGCCAGCAGCTTGGGGTCAGGGGCGAGTGGCTACACCTTC. Encoded protein: CASSLGSGASGYTF.

This clone came up a few times. This rearrangement joins TRBV5-1 to TRBJ1-2; 10 nucleotides agree with TRBD1. V trimming: 3 bases; J trimming: 4 bases; junction bases outside the gene matches: 3. The CDR3 covers 14 residues. Germline V lookup: CDR1 SGHRS, CDR2 YFSETQ. CDR3 nucleotide sequence: TGCGCCAGCAGCTCCGGGACAGGGGCCTATGGCTACACCTTC. It translates to CASSSGTGAYGYTF.